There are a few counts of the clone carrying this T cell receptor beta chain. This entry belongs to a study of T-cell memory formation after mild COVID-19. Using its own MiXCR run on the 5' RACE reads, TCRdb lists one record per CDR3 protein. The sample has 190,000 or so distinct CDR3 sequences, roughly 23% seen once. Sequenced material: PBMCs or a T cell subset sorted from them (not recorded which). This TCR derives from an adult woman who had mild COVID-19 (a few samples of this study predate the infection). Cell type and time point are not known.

CDR3 sequence (DNA): TGTGCCAGCAGTTTATCGGCACTAGCGGTTAACACCGGGGAGCTGTTTTTT. Translated, it gives CASSLSALAVNTGELFF. The chain is built from TRBV12-3 or TRBV12-4 and TRBJ2-2; 8 bases align to TRBD2. The junction had 7 bases not matched to a gene; V was cut back by 2 bases and J by 2 bases. The CDR3 loop spans 17 amino acids.